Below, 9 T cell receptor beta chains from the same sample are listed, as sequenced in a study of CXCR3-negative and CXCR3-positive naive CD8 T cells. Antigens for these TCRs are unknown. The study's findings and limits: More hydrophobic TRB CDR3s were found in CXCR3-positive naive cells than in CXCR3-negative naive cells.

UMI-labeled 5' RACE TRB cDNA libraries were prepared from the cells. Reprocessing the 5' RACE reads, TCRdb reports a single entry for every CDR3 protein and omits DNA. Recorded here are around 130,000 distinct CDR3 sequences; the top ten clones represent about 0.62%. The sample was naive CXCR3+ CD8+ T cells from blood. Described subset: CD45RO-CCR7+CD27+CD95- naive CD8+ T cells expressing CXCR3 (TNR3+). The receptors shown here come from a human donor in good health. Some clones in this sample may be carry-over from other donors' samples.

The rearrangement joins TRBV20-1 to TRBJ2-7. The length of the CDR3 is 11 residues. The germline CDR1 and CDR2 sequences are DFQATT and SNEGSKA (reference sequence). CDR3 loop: CSASGSYEQYF.

This chain's CDR3 is CATEDSTEAFF. The chain employs TRBV10-2 and TRBJ1-1; lacking DNA, the TRBD1 call made by TCRdb goes unchecked. Germline CDR1 is WSHSY and CDR2 is SAAADI. The CDR3 consists of 11 residues.

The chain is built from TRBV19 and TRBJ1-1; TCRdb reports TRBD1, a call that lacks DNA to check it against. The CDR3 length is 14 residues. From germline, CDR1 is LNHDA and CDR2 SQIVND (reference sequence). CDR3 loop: CASRNRVGNTEAFF.

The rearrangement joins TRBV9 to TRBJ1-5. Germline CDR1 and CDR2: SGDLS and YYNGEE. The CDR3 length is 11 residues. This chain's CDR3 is CASSVDQPQHF.

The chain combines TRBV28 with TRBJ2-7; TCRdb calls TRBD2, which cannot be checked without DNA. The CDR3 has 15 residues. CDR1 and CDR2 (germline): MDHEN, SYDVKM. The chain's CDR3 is CASSRPGTSGWEQYF.

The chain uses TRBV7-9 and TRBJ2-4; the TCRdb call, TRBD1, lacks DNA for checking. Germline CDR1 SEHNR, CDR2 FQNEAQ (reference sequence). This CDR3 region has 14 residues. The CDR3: CASRSGQGANIQYF.

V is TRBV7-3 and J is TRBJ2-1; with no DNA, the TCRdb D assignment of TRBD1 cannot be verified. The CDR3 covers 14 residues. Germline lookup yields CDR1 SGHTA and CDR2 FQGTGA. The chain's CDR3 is CASSQGGRGNEQFF. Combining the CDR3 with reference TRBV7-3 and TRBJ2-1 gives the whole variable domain GAGVSQTPSNKVTEKGKYVELRCDPISGHTALYWYRQSLGQGPEFLIYFQGTGAADDSGLPNDRFFAVRPEGSVSTLKIQRTERGDSAVYLCASSQGGRGNEQFFGPGTRLTVL.

The CDR3 reads CASSLLGGQETQYF. J is TRBJ2-5 and V is TRBV28; TCRdb lists TRBD1, though no DNA is available to test this call. CDR1 and CDR2 from the germline V gene are MDHEN and SYDVKM. The CDR3 length is 14 residues.

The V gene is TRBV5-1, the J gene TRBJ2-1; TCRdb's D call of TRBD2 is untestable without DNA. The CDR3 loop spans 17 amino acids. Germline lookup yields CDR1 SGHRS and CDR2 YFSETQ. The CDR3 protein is CASSPIGTSGIYNEQFF.